This paragraph reports one TCR beta chain. The entry originates in a study of shared clonotypes between healthy human individuals. Data came from immunoSEQ multiplex PCR; TCRdb stores just in-frame clones and leaves some out. Here the sample spans about 1 million clones, 60% to 80% being singletons. The CDR3 extends over 18 amino acids. In germline, CDR1 is SGHTA, CDR2 FQGNSA. Trimming took 5 bases from V and 3 from J, leaving 25 bases between them. V is TRBV7-2 and J is TRBJ2-5, with a possible D match to TRBD1 (6 bases). The sequencing sample was made of memory CD4+ T cells sorted from blood. Subset specified: CD45RA-negative fraction. This TCR derives from a man between 18 and 35 years old in good health. CDR3 coding DNA: TGTGCCAGCAGCCCCAGTGTCTTTGGGGGCTCGGAGAAAGAGACCCAGTACTTC. Translation gives CASSPSVFGGSEKETQYF.